This paragraph covers one TCR beta chain sequence. Its antigen is unidentified. The data were taken from a study of cytomegalovirus exposure and HLA in healthy donors. Study-level points and caveats: Later analysis demonstrated an association between a missense DCLRE1C variant and TCR beta V- and J-gene trimming. In all likelihood, a cluster of highly shared sequence variants was a sequencing artifact.

Per the germline V gene, CDR1 is SGHDN and CDR2 is FVKESK. V lost 5 bases, J lost 0 bases, and 6 bases stayed unmatched. The CDR3 spans 15 residues. A multiplex PCR was run with 60 Vbeta primers and 13 Jbeta primers. Sequencing used immunoSEQ multiplex PCR; TCRdb keeps in-frame clones, though not all of them. This sample has around 150,000 clones, with about 77% found just once. This receptor was obtained from a male donor in good health and CMV-seropositive. The sample taken for sequencing was PBMCs. The V gene is TRBV14, the J gene TRBJ2-7, with 8 bases aligning to TRBD1. The CDR3 sequence: CASSFRTGSSYEQYF. CDR3 coding DNA: TGTGCCAGCAGCTTCAGGACAGGGAGCTCCTACGAGCAGTACTTC.